The present TCR beta chain was sequenced within a study of blood T cell repertoires in COVID-19. CDR1 and CDR2 from the germline V gene are SGHRS and YFSETQ. The V and J ends lost 4 bases and 3 bases, in that order; junction bases with no gene match: 7. There are 14 residues in the CDR3. The table came from immunoSEQ multiplex PCR; TCRdb's copy has only in-frame clones and leaves some out. Among about 140,000 clones, 88% were seen once, and the ten largest hold roughly a tenth. V gene TRBV5-1 combines with J gene TRBJ2-7; 7 bases fit TRBD1. The TCR comes from a man between 50 and 59 years old with active or convalescent COVID-19. Input material: peripheral blood. Here the CDR3 DNA reads TGCGCCAGCAGCCCCCGGGACAGAAACTACGAGCAGTACTTC. Translated: CASSPRDRNYEQYF.